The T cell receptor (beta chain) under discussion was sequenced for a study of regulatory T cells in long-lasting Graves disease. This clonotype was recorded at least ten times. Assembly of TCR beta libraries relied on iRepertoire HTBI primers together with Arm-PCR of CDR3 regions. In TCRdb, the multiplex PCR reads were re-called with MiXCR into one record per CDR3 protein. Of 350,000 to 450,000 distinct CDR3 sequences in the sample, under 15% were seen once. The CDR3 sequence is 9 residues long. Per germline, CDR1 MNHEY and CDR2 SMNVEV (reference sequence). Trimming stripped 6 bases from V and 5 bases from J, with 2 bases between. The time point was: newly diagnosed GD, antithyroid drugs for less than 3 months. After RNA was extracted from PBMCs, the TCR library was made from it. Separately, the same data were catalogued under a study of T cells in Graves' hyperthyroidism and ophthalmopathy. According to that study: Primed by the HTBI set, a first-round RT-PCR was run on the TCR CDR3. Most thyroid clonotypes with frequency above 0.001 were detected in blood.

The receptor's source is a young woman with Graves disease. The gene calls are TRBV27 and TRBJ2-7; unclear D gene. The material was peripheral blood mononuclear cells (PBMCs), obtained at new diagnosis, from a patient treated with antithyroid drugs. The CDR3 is CASRHEQYF. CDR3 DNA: TGTGCCAGCAGACACGAGCAGTACTTC.